Shown below are 26 T cell receptor beta chains from a single sample sequenced in a study of response to subunit inactivated influenza vaccine. Via MiXCR, TCRdb re-called the RT-PCR reads, giving one row per CDR3 protein. The data contain 280,000 or so distinct CDR3 sequences, less than 25% of them seen just once; the ten biggest clones take up roughly 10%. Sequenced here: PBMCs from blood, sampled about 20 months after vaccination. Receptors were obtained from a man aged 45-69 years who received an inactivated influenza vaccine.

The chain carries TRBV5-1 and TRBJ2-7; 12 bases are a match to TRBD2. The CDR3 loop spans 14 amino acids. With 4 bases clipped from V and 3 bases from J, the junction kept 2 bases outside the gene matches. Per germline, CDR1 SGHRS and CDR2 YFSETQ. CDR3 DNA sequence: TGCGCCAGCAGCCCGACTAGCGGGAGCTACGAGCAGTACTTC. It yields the protein CASSPTSGSYEQYF. The entire variable domain, with the rest obtained from reference TRBV5-1 and TRBJ2-7, is as follows: KAGVTQTPRYLIKTRGQQVTLSCSPISGHRSVSWYQQTPGQGLQFLFEYFSETQRNKGNFPGRFSGRQFSNSRSEMNVSTLELGDSALYLCASSPTSGSYEQYFGPGTRLTVT.

The chain recombines TRBV12-3 or TRBV12-4 with TRBJ2-7, with 7 bases aligning to TRBD2. Trimming took 4 bases from V and 2 from J; bases not matched to a gene: 8. The length of the CDR3 is 15 residues. The CDR3: CASSSTSDPTYEQYF. The DNA for the CDR3 is TGTGCCAGCAGTTCCACTAGCGATCCTACCTACGAGCAGTACTTC.

This clonotype has ten or more counts. J is TRBJ2-2 and V is TRBV12-3 or TRBV12-4, with D perhaps TRBD2 (5 bases). There are 14 residues in the CDR3. V lost 7 bases to trimming and J lost 5 bases, with 14 bases between them. The CDR3: CASTLGSATGELFF. In DNA, the CDR3 is TGTGCCAGCACCCTTGGGAGCGCAACCGGGGAGCTGTTTTTT.

This clonotype has a handful of counts. The chain has TRBV5-1 and TRBJ2-3, with TRBD2 identical over 13 bases. Per the germline V gene, CDR1 is SGHRS and CDR2 is YFSETQ. Unmatched junction bases numbered 14, after V lost 6 bases and J lost 1 base. This CDR3 contains 19 residues. CDR3 amino acids: CASTRSGTSGVIGTDTQYF. In DNA, the CDR3 is TGCGCCAGCACCCGGTCGGGGACTAGCGGGGTGATAGGCACAGATACGCAGTATTTT.

The rearrangement joins TRBV30 to TRBJ1-4; D is perhaps TRBD1 (6 bases). Looked up from germline, CDR1 is GTSNPN and CDR2 is SVGIG (reference sequence). The CDR3 runs to 14 residues. Trimming left V 0 bases short and J 4 bases short, with 9 bases between. CDR3 loop: CAWSVRRGNEKLFF. The CDR3 coding sequence is TGTGCCTGGAGTGTTCGCAGGGGTAATGAAAAACTGTTTTTT.

The chain employs TRBV28 and TRBJ1-2; tentatively, D is TRBD1 (6 bases). Germline V gene sequence: CDR1 MDHEN, CDR2 SYDVKM. CDR3 length: 13 amino acids. The V and J ends lost 4 bases and 8 bases respectively, with 14 bases between them. The chain's CDR3 is CASSSPGARGYTF. CDR3 sequence (DNA): TGTGCCAGCAGTTCCCCAGGGGCGCGAGGCTACACCTTC.

Ten or more counts support this clonotype. This rearrangement joins TRBV12-3 or TRBV12-4 to TRBJ1-2, with 8 bases aligning to TRBD1. The CDR3 contains 13 residues. V lost 4 bases and J lost 8; bases outside the gene matches: 6. The CDR3 nucleotides are TGTGCCAGCAGTTCAGGACAGGGTTCGGGCTACACCTTC. This translates into CASSSGQGSGYTF.

This chain joins TRBV19 and TRBJ1-5; D not certain. CDR1 is LNHDA, CDR2 SQIVND, per germline (reference sequence). This CDR3 has 15 residues. V lost 0 bases to trimming and J lost 3 bases, with 9 bases between them. DNA of the CDR3: TGTGCCAGTAGTATAGAGGGCCATTTCAATCAGCCCCAGCATTTT. Its translation: CASSIEGHFNQPQHF. The full variable domain, rest sourced from reference TRBV19 and TRBJ1-5, is DGGITQSPKYLFRKEGQNVTLSCEQNLNHDAMYWYRQDPGQGLRLIYYSQIVNDFQKGDIAEGYSVSREKKESFPLTVTSAQKNPTAFYLCASSIEGHFNQPQHFGDGTRLSIL.

This rearrangement joins TRBV15 to TRBJ2-5, with 9 bases fitting TRBD1. CDR3 length: 17 amino acids. V trimming: 0 bases; J trimming: 5 bases; junction bases outside the gene matches: 10. Looked up from germline, CDR1 is LNHNV and CDR2 is YYDKDF (reference sequence). The CDR3 nucleotides read TGTGCCACCAGCAGAGATTTCGGGGACAGGGTAGAGGAGACCCAGTACTTC. This translates into CATSRDFGDRVEETQYF.

The J gene is TRBJ2-3, the V gene TRBV5-6; D is ambiguous. The CDR3 sequence is 14 residues long. V lost 4 bases and J 2 bases, leaving 11 bases between the germline ends. CDR1 is SGHDT, CDR2 YYEEEE, per germline. The CDR3 region has the DNA TGTGCCAGCAGCCAGCGCTTTTCCACAGATACGCAGTATTTT. Encoded protein: CASSQRFSTDTQYF.

The table lists this clonotype with a few counts. The chain is built from TRBV4-1 and TRBJ2-7; D is uncertain. CDR1 and CDR2 from the germline V gene are MGHRA and YSYEKL. Trimming took 1 base from V and 5 from J, leaving 12 bases between them. The CDR3 length is 14 residues. For the CDR3, the DNA is TGCGCCAGCAGCCAAGTTGGGGTCCCGGACGAGCAGTACTTC. Translated, it gives CASSQVGVPDEQYF.

This clonotype was seen many times. In nucleotides, the CDR3 is TGTGCCAGCACCTGGGACAGGGAGAATGAAAAACTGTTTTTT. It is translated as CASTWDRENEKLFF. The chain couples TRBV6-6 to TRBJ1-4; 9 nucleotides agree with TRBD1. The CDR3 covers 14 residues. V lost 7 bases, J lost 5 bases, and 5 bases stayed unmatched. Germline V gene lookup returns CDR1 MNHNY and CDR2 SVGAGI (reference sequence).

With regard to this clonotype: This sequence may be a read error, since a much larger clone differs from it by one base. The chain couples TRBV18 to TRBJ1-6; TRBD1 might be the D (5 bases). The V gene's germline CDR1 is KGHSH and CDR2 LQKENI. This CDR3 has 15 amino acids. The CDR3 reads CASSQGPGIGSPLQF. In nucleotides, the CDR3 is TGTGCCAGCTCACAGGGGCCGGGAATCGGTTCACCCCTCCAATTT.

In this sample, this clonotype turned up a few times. An end of the junction differs from the germline gene, which may be a read error. This chain links TRBV6-5 with TRBJ1-2; D is uncertain. The CDR3 is 15 residues long. Germline CDR1 is MNHEY and CDR2 is SVGAGI. CDR3 amino acids: CASRYPGKTNYGYTF. CDR3 sequence (DNA): TGTGCCAGCCGTTACCCCGGGAAGACTAACTATGGCTACACCTTC.

The chain has TRBV3-1 and TRBJ1-3; D is possibly TRBD1 (6 bases). Trimming stripped 4 bases from V and 5 bases from J, with 12 bases between. The germline V gene encodes CDR1 LGHDT and CDR2 YNNKEL (reference sequence). The length of the CDR3 is 14 residues. The CDR3 is CASSPTGLRNTIYF. The CDR3, as DNA: TGTGCCAGCAGCCCCACAGGGTTAAGAAACACCATATATTTT.

The chain recombines TRBV7-9 with TRBJ2-7; 9 positions match TRBD1. CDR1 is SEHNR, CDR2 FQNEAQ, per germline (reference sequence). Trimming removed 4 bases from V and 4 bases from J; junction bases left unmatched: 11. The length of the CDR3 is 16 residues. The chain's CDR3 is CASSSPHTGGAYEQYF. The DNA of the CDR3 is TGTGCCAGCAGCTCACCTCATACAGGGGGCGCGTACGAGCAGTACTTC.

This clonotype was seen more than once but under ten times. The rearrangement joins TRBV5-1 to TRBJ2-1; TRBD2 aligns across 12 bases. CDR3 length: 16 amino acids. The V gene end was trimmed by 0 bases and the J gene end by 9 bases; junction bases not matched to a gene: 7. Looked up from germline, CDR1 is SGHRS and CDR2 is YFSETQ. The DNA for the CDR3 is TGCGCCAGCAGCTTGGCCACGACTAGCGGGAGAAGTGAGCAGTTCTTC. Translation gives CASSLATTSGRSEQFF.

This clonotype was seen only a few times. The chain carries TRBV7-2 and TRBJ1-2; 8 nucleotides line up with TRBD1. Germline trimming cut 5 bases from V and 7 bases from J; bases unmatched to any gene: 18. Germline CDR1 and CDR2: SGHTA and FQGNSA. The CDR3 runs 17 residues. As DNA, the CDR3 is TGTGCCAGCAGCCCCGGACAGGGCGGCGGCTGGGTGGGTGGCTACACCTTC. This sequence encodes CASSPGQGGGWVGGYTF.

The chain recombines TRBV7-6 with TRBJ2-5, with D perhaps given as TRBD1 or TRBD2 (5 bases each). With 5 bases removed from V and 1 base from J, the gap between germline ends came to 11 bases. CDR1 and CDR2 (germline): SGHVS, FNYEAQ. CDR3 length: 14 residues. DNA for the CDR3: TGTGCCAGCAGCAGGGGACCATTCCAAGAGACCCAGTACTTC. Its protein is CASSRGPFQETQYF.

This clonotype was found many times. The rearrangement uses TRBV3-1 and TRBJ1-2, with D hard to call. This CDR3 has 14 amino acids. The V and J ends lost 1 base and 3 bases respectively, with 9 bases between them. The germline gives CDR1 LGHDT, CDR2 YNNKEL (reference sequence). This chain's CDR3 is CASSQGSRDYGYTF. The CDR3 DNA is TGTGCCAGCAGCCAAGGATCAAGGGACTATGGCTACACCTTC.

The table lists this clonotype with many counts. The V gene is TRBV20-1, the J gene TRBJ1-5; 8 bases line up with TRBD1. Germline CDR1 DFQATT, CDR2 SNEGSKA (reference sequence). V gave up 0 bases and J gave up 6 bases; unmatched junction bases: 4. The CDR3 has 14 residues. The CDR3 here is CSAREQTGVQPQHF. The CDR3 coding sequence is TGCAGTGCTAGAGAACAGACAGGGGTTCAGCCCCAGCATTTT.

This sequence joins TRBV2 and TRBJ1-6; tentatively, D is TRBD1 (5 bases). With 3 bases removed from V and 7 bases from J, the gap between germline ends came to 10 bases. Germline CDR1 reads SNHLY; CDR2 reads FYNNEI. This CDR3 spans 14 amino acids. The CDR3 DNA follows: TGTGCCAGCAGTGAGTTCTCAGGGAATTCACCCCTCCACTTT. The encoded protein is CASSEFSGNSPLHF.

This chain links TRBV20-1 with TRBJ2-2; D unclear. The CDR3 totals 13 residues. V dropped 7 bases and J dropped 3 bases, with 12 bases sitting between them. Germline values: CDR1 DFQATT, CDR2 SNEGSKA (reference sequence). CDR3 in DNA: TGCAGTGGAAGGCGGCAGGACACCGGGGAGCTGTTTTTT. It specifies CSGRRQDTGELFF.

This clonotype was counted once. A read error may be the cause here, since a much bigger clone is one base away. V gene TRBV20-1 combines with J gene TRBJ1-5, with 7 bases aligning to TRBD1. With 4 bases clipped from V and 5 bases from J, the junction kept 5 bases outside the gene matches. The length of the CDR3 is 13 residues. Germline CDR1 reads DFQATT; CDR2 reads SNEGSKA (reference sequence). CDR3 DNA sequence: TGCAGTGCTATCAGGGACAGCGATCAGCCCCAGCATTTT. Translating gives CSAIRDSDQPQHF.

The chain uses TRBV3-1 and TRBJ2-1, with D perhaps given as TRBD1 or TRBD2 (5 bases each). CDR3 length: 12 amino acids. From germline, CDR1 is LGHDT and CDR2 YNNKEL (reference sequence). V lost 3 bases and J lost 7, with 7 bases in between. CDR3: CASSQGVNEQFF. The CDR3 nucleotides read TGTGCCAGCAGCCAGGGGGTAAATGAGCAGTTCTTC.

This sequence joins TRBV15 and TRBJ2-5, with D unclear. The CDR3 extends over 16 amino acids. Per germline, CDR1 LNHNV and CDR2 YYDKDF (reference sequence). V dropped 1 base and J dropped 2 bases, with 14 bases sitting between them. The CDR3 DNA follows: TGTGCCACCAGCAGAGGCCTACTCACCAATCAAGAGACCCAGTACTTC. Protein sequence: CATSRGLLTNQETQYF.